The 27 T cell receptor beta chains presented below share a single source sample, sequenced in a study of a mutant IDH1 vaccine in newly diagnosed glioma. Method: immunoSEQ multiplex PCR; TCRdb's copy keeps in-frame clones and lacks some. The sample has roughly 38,000 clones, approximately 90% seen once. These receptors lack a known antigen. Time point given: week 35, safety follow-up. Every single dose of the vaccine, 300 ug of mutant IDH1 20-mer peptide, came with topical imiquimod. Material: PBMCs, obtained from a glioma patient whose treatment included an IDH1 peptide vaccine. Every receptor here comes from a man in his forties with glioma.

This rearrangement joins TRBV29-1 to TRBJ1-1; 11 bases line up with TRBD1. V shed 7 bases and J 1 base; nucleotides not matched to a gene: 2. The germline gives CDR1 SQVTM, CDR2 ANQGSEA. CDR3 length: 13 amino acids. DNA of the CDR3: TGCAGCGCCGGGACAGGGGGGAACACTGAAGCTTTCTTT. It encodes CSAGTGGNTEAFF.

This rearrangement joins TRBV15 to TRBJ1-1; D might be TRBD1 (5 bases). V dropped 0 bases and J dropped 8 bases, with 10 bases sitting between them. This CDR3 spans 13 amino acids. The germline V gene has CDR1 LNHNV and CDR2 YYDKDF (reference sequence). This chain's CDR3 is CATSRDRGLEAFF. CDR3 coding DNA: TGTGCCACCAGCAGAGATCGGGGGTTGGAAGCTTTCTTT.

The rearrangement uses TRBV4-2 and TRBJ2-1, with 12 bases fitting TRBD2. This CDR3 has 18 residues. The germline V gene has CDR1 LGHNA and CDR2 YNFKEQ. With V trimmed by 0 bases and J by 6 bases, 9 bases remained unmatched. The CDR3 nucleotides read TGTGCCAGCAGCCAAGATGGGCCTAGCGGGAGGGGAGGCAATGAGCAGTTCTTC. Translation gives CASSQDGPSGRGGNEQFF.

This chain connects TRBV28 to TRBJ2-1, with 8 bases identical to TRBD2. The CDR3 is 15 amino acids. Trimming removed 2 bases from V and 7 bases from J; junction bases left unmatched: 7. Per germline, CDR1 MDHEN and CDR2 SYDVKM. DNA for the CDR3: TGTGCCAGCAGTTTACGGGGGGGTCTAGGGAATGAGCAGTTCTTC. This translates into CASSLRGGLGNEQFF. Together with reference TRBV28 and TRBJ2-1, the CDR3 gives the full variable domain: DVKVTQSSRYLVKRTGEKVFLECVQDMDHENMFWYRQDPGLGLRLIYFSYDVKMKEKGDIPEGYSVSREKKERFSLILESASTNQTSMYLCASSLRGGLGNEQFFGPGTRLTVL.

This chain links TRBV5-6 with TRBJ1-5, with a weak D call TRBD1 (5 bases). This CDR3 is built from 14 residues. Germline V gene sequence: CDR1 SGHDT, CDR2 YYEEEE. The germline V and J ends were trimmed by 7 bases and 3 bases, with 14 bases remaining between them. The CDR3 coding sequence is TGTGCCAGCCACCGGGGGAGCGTCAATCAGCCCCAGCATTTT. The encoded protein is CASHRGSVNQPQHF. The complete variable domain, with remaining parts taken from reference TRBV5-6 and TRBJ1-5, reads DAGVTQSPTHLIKTRGQQVTLRCSPKSGHDTVSWYQQALGQGPQFIFQYYEEEERQRGNFPDRFSGHQFPNYSSELNVNALLLGDSALYLCASHRGSVNQPQHFGDGTRLSIL.

The gene calls are TRBV7-2 and TRBJ1-1; 8 bases map to TRBD1. Trimming cost V 3 bases and J 5 bases; bases outside gene matches: 8. The CDR3 is 15 amino acids. Germline V lookup: CDR1 SGHTA, CDR2 FQGNSA. Written as DNA, the CDR3 is TGTGCCAGCAGCTTTTACCCCAGGGGGCAAACTGAAGCTTTCTTT. It yields the protein CASSFYPRGQTEAFF. Variable domain in full (rest from reference TRBV7-2 and TRBJ1-1): GAGVSQSPSNKVTEKGKDVELRCDPISGHTALYWYRQSLGQGLEFLIYFQGNSAPDKSGLPSDRFSAERTGGSVSTLTIQRTQQEDSAVYLCASSFYPRGQTEAFFGQGTRLTVV.

The V and J genes are TRBV6-1 and TRBJ2-7; D uncertain. Germline assignment: CDR1 MNHNS and CDR2 SASEGT. This CDR3 is 13 amino acids long. The V end lost 5 bases, the J end lost 4 bases, and 12 bases lay between the germline ends. This CDR3 is CASSKGLIYEQYF. CDR3 nucleotide sequence: TGTGCCAGCAGTAAAGGTCTGATTTACGAGCAGTACTTC.

This rearrangement joins TRBV7-9 to TRBJ1-6; D is possibly TRBD1 (5 bases). The length of the CDR3 is 16 residues. The V end was cut by 4 bases, the J end by 7 bases, with 17 bases between. In germline, CDR1 is SEHNR, CDR2 FQNEAQ (reference sequence). Here the CDR3 reads CASSSDPGGANSPLHF. The CDR3 DNA follows: TGTGCCAGCAGCTCGGACCCTGGCGGGGCAAATTCACCCCTCCACTTT.

The gene calls are TRBV7-2 and TRBJ2-1; TRBD2 aligns across 7 bases. This CDR3 has 14 amino acids. V lost 3 bases and J lost 5; bases outside the gene matches: 4. The germline gives CDR1 SGHTA, CDR2 FQGNSA. The CDR3 loop is CASSFYLADNEQFF. CDR3 nucleotides: TGTGCCAGCAGCTTCTATCTAGCGGACAATGAGCAGTTCTTC.

With regard to this clone: An end of the junction differs from the germline gene, which may be a read error. The chain has TRBV15 and TRBJ2-2; the D gene could be TRBD1 or TRBD2 (5 bases each). The CDR3 spans 14 residues. CDR1 and CDR2 (germline): LNHNV, YYDKDF (reference sequence). The CDR3 DNA reads TGTGCCACCAGCAGAGGGGGGAACACCGGAGAGCTGTTTTTT. Protein: CATSRGGNTGELFF.

This chain uses TRBV6-1 with TRBJ1-5; D might be TRBD1 (5 bases). The CDR3 has 14 amino acids. V shed 6 bases and J shed 2 bases, with 11 bases lying between them. Germline CDR1 MNHNS, CDR2 SASEGT. The CDR3 sequence is CASRLGGGNQPQHF. CDR3 DNA: TGTGCCAGCAGGTTGGGGGGGGGCAATCAGCCCCAGCATTTT.

The J gene is TRBJ1-1, the V gene TRBV20-1; D not resolved. The CDR3 sequence is 8 residues long. CDR1 is DFQATT, CDR2 SNEGSKA, per germline (reference sequence). This chain's CDR3 is CKADEAFF. In nucleotides, the CDR3 is TGCAAAGCTGATGAAGCTTTCTTT.

This sequence joins TRBV6-1 and TRBJ2-7, with 12 bases matching TRBD1. The V segment lost 10 bases and the J segment 1 base; nucleotides outside the gene matches: 8. The CDR3 runs 15 residues. Germline V gene lookup returns CDR1 MNHNS and CDR2 SASEGT. In DNA form, the CDR3 reads TGTGCCACCGCCGCGGGACAGGGGGCTTCCTACGAGCAGTACGTC. Translation: CATAAGQGASYEQYV.

The rearrangement joins TRBV19 to TRBJ2-7; D might be TRBD1 (6 bases). V was clipped by 4 bases and J by 4 bases, with 14 bases between them. The germline gives CDR1 LNHDA, CDR2 SQIVND (reference sequence). This CDR3 contains 14 residues. The CDR3 spells CASSSRGVSYEQYF. The CDR3 DNA reads TGTGCCAGTAGTAGCAGGGGCGTCAGTTACGAGCAGTACTTC.

This clone was found once. The chain joins TRBV6-5 to TRBJ2-2, with TRBD1 matching over 9 bases. This CDR3 is built from 15 residues. J lost 5 bases, V lost 6 bases, and 7 bases had no gene match. The germline gives CDR1 MNHEY, CDR2 SVGAGI. The CDR3 spells CASSPDRGSTGELFF. DNA for the CDR3: TGTGCCAGCAGCCCCGACAGGGGGTCGACCGGGGAGCTGTTTTTT.

The CDR3 reads CASSVDPDYGYTF. CDR3 DNA sequence: TGTGCCAGCAGCGTAGACCCGGACTATGGCTACACCTTC. V and J are TRBV9 and TRBJ1-2; no clear D gene. V lost 0 bases and J 3 bases, leaving 6 bases between the germline ends. Germline loops: CDR1 SGDLS, CDR2 YYNGEE. The CDR3 runs 13 residues.

J is TRBJ2-2 and V is TRBV7-2; D not resolved. The CDR3 runs 15 residues. Germline CDR1 is SGHTA and CDR2 is FQGNSA. Trimming took off 3 bases at V and 2 bases at J, with 10 bases between the two ends. CDR3: CASSFARSNTGELFF. CDR3 coding DNA: TGTGCCAGCAGCTTTGCGAGGAGCAACACCGGGGAGCTGTTTTTT. The entire variable domain, with the rest obtained from reference TRBV7-2 and TRBJ2-2, is as follows: GAGVSQSPSNKVTEKGKDVELRCDPISGHTALYWYRQSLGQGLEFLIYFQGNSAPDKSGLPSDRFSAERTGGSVSTLTIQRTQQEDSAVYLCASSFARSNTGELFFGEGSRLTVL.

CDR3 protein: CASSDGTGYSNQPQHF. Written as DNA, the CDR3 is TGTGCCAGCAGCGACGGGACAGGATATAGCAATCAGCCCCAGCATTTT. This sequence joins TRBV7-2 and TRBJ1-5; 8 nucleotides line up with TRBD1. Germline CDR1 reads SGHTA; CDR2 reads FQGNSA. The CDR3 covers 16 residues. Germline trimming cut 5 bases from V and 0 bases from J; bases unmatched to any gene: 6.

The gene calls are TRBV7-9 and TRBJ1-2, with D hard to call. Germline V CDR1 and CDR2: SEHNR, FQNEAQ (reference sequence). Trimming removed 3 bases from V and 5 bases from J, with 4 bases in between. This CDR3 contains 11 residues. This CDR3 reads CASSLTYGYTF. CDR3 nucleotides: TGTGCCAGCAGCTTGACATATGGCTACACCTTC.

The rearrangement joins TRBV18 to TRBJ1-2; D is perhaps TRBD1 (5 bases). The germline CDR1 and CDR2 sequences are KGHSH and LQKENI. The CDR3 runs to 18 residues. Trimming removed 6 bases from V and 4 bases from J, with 27 bases in between. CDR3 sequence: CASSDTAPGPTGLYGYTF. The CDR3 DNA follows: TGTGCCAGCTCCGACACGGCCCCGGGTCCTACAGGCCTCTATGGCTACACCTTC.

The V and J genes are TRBV18 and TRBJ1-5, with 8 bases identical to TRBD1. The CDR3 totals 16 residues. V shed 6 bases and J 4 bases; nucleotides not matched to a gene: 11. Germline CDR1 reads KGHSH; CDR2 reads LQKENI. The CDR3 loop is CASSQYLDRANQPQHF. The CDR3 coding sequence is TGTGCCAGCTCCCAATATTTGGACAGGGCTAATCAGCCCCAGCATTTT.

This chain links TRBV7-8 with TRBJ1-3; D gene uncertain. The CDR3 loop spans 19 amino acids. V was pared by 2 bases and J by 0 bases, with 20 bases between. CDR1 and CDR2 from the germline V gene are SGHVS and FQNEAQ. DNA of the CDR3: TGTGCCAGCAGCTTAAAGAGAAGGACCTCGGAGAGCTCTGGAAACACCATATATTTT. It codes for CASSLKRRTSESSGNTIYF.

This chain uses TRBV5-8 with TRBJ2-7; unclear D gene. The CDR3 length is 14 residues. The germline V gene has CDR1 SGHTS and CDR2 YDEGEE. The V end was cut by 2 bases, the J end by 2 bases, with 11 bases between. CDR3 DNA: TGTGCCAGCAGCTTTGACTCGGAGACCTACGAGCAGTACTTC. Translating it yields CASSFDSETYEQYF.

The table lists this clone with a few counts. The genes are TRBV27 and TRBJ1-4; 8 nucleotides agree with TRBD1. V was clipped by 0 bases and J by 0 bases; unmatched bases: 15. Looked up from germline, CDR1 is MNHEY and CDR2 is SMNVEV (reference sequence). The CDR3 loop spans 21 amino acids. DNA of the CDR3: TGTGCCAGCAGTTTATCCCTTCGGACAGGGCATGTTCCATCAACTAATGAAAAACTGTTTTTT. It is translated as CASSLSLRTGHVPSTNEKLFF. The entire variable domain, with the rest obtained from reference TRBV27 and TRBJ1-4, is as follows: EAQVTQNPRYLITVTGKKLTVTCSQNMNHEYMSWYRQDPGLGLRQIYYSMNVEVTDKGDVPEGYKVSRKEKRNFPLILESPSPNQTSLYFCASSLSLRTGHVPSTNEKLFFGSGTQLSVL.

The V gene is TRBV11-3, the J gene TRBJ2-1; the D gene is possibly TRBD1 (6 bases). Germline V gene lookup returns CDR1 SGHNT and CDR2 YENEEA. Trimming took off 4 bases at V and 8 bases at J, with 15 bases between the two ends. The CDR3 runs to 14 residues. This chain's CDR3 is CASSSDPQGYEQFF. The CDR3 DNA sequence: TGTGCCAGCAGCTCGGACCCACAGGGCTATGAGCAGTTCTTC.

This chain connects TRBV9 to TRBJ2-7, with 12 bases that match TRBD2. The CDR3 contains 13 residues. The germline gives CDR1 SGDLS, CDR2 YYNGEE. The J segment lost 10 bases and the V segment lost 2 bases, leaving 4 bases of the junction unmatched. The CDR3 spells CASSVRLAGDQYF. The DNA of the CDR3 is TGTGCCAGCAGCGTCAGACTAGCGGGAGACCAGTACTTC.

This sequence joins TRBV29-1 and TRBJ2-2, with a weak D call TRBD1 (5 bases). There are 16 residues in the CDR3. CDR1 is SQVTM and CDR2 is ANQGSEA in the germline V gene. V was trimmed by 3 bases and J by 2 bases, leaving 16 bases between them. The DNA for the CDR3 is TGCAGCGTTGAGATTAATGGGGCGGCCAACACCGGGGAGCTGTTTTTT. As protein: CSVEINGAANTGELFF.